This paragraph reports one T cell receptor (beta chain). The record originates from a study of blood T cell repertoires in COVID-19. Study-wide context: Collection of acute and convalescent COVID-19 samples took place in the United States, Italy and Spain. The cDNA or gDNA used as material had been derived from T cells, B-cell-depleted T cells, or PBMCs.

Deletions cut 7 bases from V and 2 bases from J, with 7 bases between. The CDR3 is 12 amino acids. Germline loops: CDR1 SNHLY, CDR2 FYNNEI. TCRdb keeps only in-frame clones here, not all; method: immunoSEQ multiplex PCR. Counted here are 210,000 or so clones, almost 90% occurring once; the ten biggest clones make up 2.5% to 3%. Sequenced input: peripheral blood. This sequence was found in a woman between 55 and 75 years old with acute or convalescent COVID-19. The V gene is TRBV2, the J gene TRBJ2-3; TRBD2 is a possible D gene (5 bases). The DNA of the CDR3 is TGTGCCAGCACGGGGAACACAGATACGCAGTATTTT. Encoded protein: CASTGNTDTQYF.